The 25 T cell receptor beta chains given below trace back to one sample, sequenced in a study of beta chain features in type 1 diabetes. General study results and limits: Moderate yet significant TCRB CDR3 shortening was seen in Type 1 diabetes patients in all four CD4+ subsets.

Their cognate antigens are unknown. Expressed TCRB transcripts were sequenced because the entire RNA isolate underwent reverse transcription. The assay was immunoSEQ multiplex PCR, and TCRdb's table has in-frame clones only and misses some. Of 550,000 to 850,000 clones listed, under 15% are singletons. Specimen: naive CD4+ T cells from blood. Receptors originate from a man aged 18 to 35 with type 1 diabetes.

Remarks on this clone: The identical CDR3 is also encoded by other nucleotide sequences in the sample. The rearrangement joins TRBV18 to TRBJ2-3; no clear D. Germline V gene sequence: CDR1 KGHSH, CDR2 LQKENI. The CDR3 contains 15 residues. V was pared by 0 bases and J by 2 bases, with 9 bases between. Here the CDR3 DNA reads TGTGCCAGCTCACCACCTGGCCCTTTCACAGATACGCAGTATTTT. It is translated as CASSPPGPFTDTQYF.

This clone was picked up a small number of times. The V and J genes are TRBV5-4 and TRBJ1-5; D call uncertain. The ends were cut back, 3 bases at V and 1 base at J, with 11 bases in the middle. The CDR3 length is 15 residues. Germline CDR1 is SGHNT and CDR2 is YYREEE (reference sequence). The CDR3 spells CASSSDGVSNQPQHF. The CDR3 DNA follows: TGTGCCAGCAGCTCCGACGGGGTGAGCAATCAGCCCCAGCATTTT.

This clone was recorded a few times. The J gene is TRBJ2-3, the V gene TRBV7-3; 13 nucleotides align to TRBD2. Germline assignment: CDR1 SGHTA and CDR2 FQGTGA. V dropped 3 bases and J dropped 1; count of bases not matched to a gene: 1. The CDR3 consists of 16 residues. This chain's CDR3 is CASSFGTSGGTDTQYF. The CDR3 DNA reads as TGTGCCAGCAGCTTCGGGACTAGCGGGGGCACAGATACGCAGTATTTT.

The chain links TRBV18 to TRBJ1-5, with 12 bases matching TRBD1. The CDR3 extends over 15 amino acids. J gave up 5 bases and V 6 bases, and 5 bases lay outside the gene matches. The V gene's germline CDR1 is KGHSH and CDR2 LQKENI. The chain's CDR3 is CASSLGTGGDQPQHF. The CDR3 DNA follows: TGTGCCAGCTCGCTCGGGACAGGGGGCGATCAGCCCCAGCATTTT.

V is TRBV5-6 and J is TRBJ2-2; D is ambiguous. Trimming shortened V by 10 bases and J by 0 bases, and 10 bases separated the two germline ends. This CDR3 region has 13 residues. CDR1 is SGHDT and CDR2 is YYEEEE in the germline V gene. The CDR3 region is CASTKSNTGELFF. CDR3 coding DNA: TGTGCCTCCACGAAATCGAACACCGGGGAGCTGTTTTTT.

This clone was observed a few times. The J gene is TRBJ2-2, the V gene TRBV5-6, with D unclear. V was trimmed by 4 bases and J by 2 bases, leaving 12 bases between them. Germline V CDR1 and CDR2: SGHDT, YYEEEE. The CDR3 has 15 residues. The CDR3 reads CASSRRALNTGELFF. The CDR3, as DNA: TGTGCCAGCAGCCGTCGGGCCTTAAACACCGGGGAGCTGTTTTTT.

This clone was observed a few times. CDR3 nucleotides: TGTGCCTGGAGTGGCCCGGCGGGACCCCAAGAGACCCAGTACTTC. Translating it yields CAWSGPAGPQETQYF. The V and J genes are TRBV30 and TRBJ2-5; TRBD2 is a possible D gene (6 bases). CDR3 length equals 15 residues. Germline CDR1 GTSNPN, CDR2 SVGIG (reference sequence). V lost 1 base to trimming and J lost 1 base, with 13 bases between them.

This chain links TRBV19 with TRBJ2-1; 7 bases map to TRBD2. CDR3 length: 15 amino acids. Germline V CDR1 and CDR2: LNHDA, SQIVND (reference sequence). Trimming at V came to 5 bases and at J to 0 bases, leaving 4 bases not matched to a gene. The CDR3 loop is CASSPGGNSYNEQFF. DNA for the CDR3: TGTGCCAGTAGTCCGGGGGGTAACTCCTACAATGAGCAGTTCTTC.

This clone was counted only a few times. The CDR3 nucleotides read TGTGCCAGCAGCCCGGGGACAGGGAGTGCAACTAATGAAAAACTGTTTTTT. Amino acid sequence: CASSPGTGSATNEKLFF. V gene TRBV5-8 combines with J gene TRBJ1-4; the match to TRBD1 covers 9 bases. The germline gives CDR1 SGHTS, CDR2 YDEGEE. Unmatched junction bases numbered 7, after V lost 4 bases and J lost 0 bases. The CDR3 is 17 residues long.

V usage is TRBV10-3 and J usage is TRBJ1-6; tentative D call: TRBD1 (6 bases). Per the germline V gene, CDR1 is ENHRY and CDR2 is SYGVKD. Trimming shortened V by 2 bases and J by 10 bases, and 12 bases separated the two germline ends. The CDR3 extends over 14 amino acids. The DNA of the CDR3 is TGTGCCATCAGTGAGCATACAGGGTTATCACCCCTCCACTTT. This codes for CAISEHTGLSPLHF.

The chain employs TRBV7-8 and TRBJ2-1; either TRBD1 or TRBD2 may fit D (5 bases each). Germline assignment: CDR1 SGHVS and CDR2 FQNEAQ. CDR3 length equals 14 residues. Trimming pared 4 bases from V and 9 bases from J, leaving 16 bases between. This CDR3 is CASSYVRGGGEQFF. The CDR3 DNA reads TGTGCCAGCAGCTACGTACGGGGCGGCGGTGAGCAGTTCTTC. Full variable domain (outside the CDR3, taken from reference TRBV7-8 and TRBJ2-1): GAGVSQSPRYKVAKRGQDVALRCDPISGHVSLFWYQQALGQGPEFLTYFQNEAQLDKSGLPSDRFFAERPEGSVSTLKIQRTQQEDSAVYLCASSYVRGGGEQFFGPGTRLTVL.

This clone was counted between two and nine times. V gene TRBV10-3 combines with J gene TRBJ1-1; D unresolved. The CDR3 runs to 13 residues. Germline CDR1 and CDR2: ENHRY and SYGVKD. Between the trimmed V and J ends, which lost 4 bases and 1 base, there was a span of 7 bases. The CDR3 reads CAISGAANTEAFF. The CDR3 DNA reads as TGTGCCATCAGTGGTGCAGCGAACACTGAAGCTTTCTTT.

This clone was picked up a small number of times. The CDR3 DNA follows: TGTGCCAGCAGTGCCCTCGGGACAGAACAAGAGACCCAGTACTTC. It codes for CASSALGTEQETQYF. The rearrangement uses TRBV6-4 and TRBJ2-5; TRBD1 matches at 7 bases. The germline V gene encodes CDR1 MRHNA and CDR2 SNTAGT. V lost 4 bases to trimming and J lost 2 bases; unmatched junction nucleotides: 7. This CDR3 has 15 residues.

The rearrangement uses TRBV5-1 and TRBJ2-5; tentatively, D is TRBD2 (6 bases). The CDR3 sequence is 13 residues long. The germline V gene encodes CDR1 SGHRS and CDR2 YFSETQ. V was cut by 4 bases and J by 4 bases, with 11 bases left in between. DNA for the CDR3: TGCGCCAGCAGCCAGGAGGGAGGAGAGACCCAGTACTTC. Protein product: CASSQEGGETQYF.

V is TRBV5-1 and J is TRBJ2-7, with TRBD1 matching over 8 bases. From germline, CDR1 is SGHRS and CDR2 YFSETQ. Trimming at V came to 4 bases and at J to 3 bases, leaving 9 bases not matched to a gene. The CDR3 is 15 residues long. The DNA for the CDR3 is TGCGCCAGCAGCGAAACCGGGACAGGCTACTACGAGCAGTACTTC. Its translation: CASSETGTGYYEQYF.

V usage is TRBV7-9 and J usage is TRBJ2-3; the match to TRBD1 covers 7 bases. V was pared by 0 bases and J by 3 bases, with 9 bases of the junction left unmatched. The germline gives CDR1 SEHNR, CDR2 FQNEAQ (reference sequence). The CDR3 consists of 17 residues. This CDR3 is CASSLAVDRVGTDTQYF. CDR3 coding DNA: TGTGCCAGCAGCTTAGCAGTCGACAGGGTGGGGACAGATACGCAGTATTTT.

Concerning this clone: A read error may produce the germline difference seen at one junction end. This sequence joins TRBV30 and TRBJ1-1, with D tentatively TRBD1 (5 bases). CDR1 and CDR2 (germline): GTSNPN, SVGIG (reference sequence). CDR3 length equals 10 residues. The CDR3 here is CAQGPQWVSF. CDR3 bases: TGTGCTCAGGGTCCGCAGTGGGTTTCCTTT.

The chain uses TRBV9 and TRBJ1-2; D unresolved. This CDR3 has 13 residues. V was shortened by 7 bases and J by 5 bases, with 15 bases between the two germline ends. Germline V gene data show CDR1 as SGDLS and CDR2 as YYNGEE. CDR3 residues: CASPSNMTYGYTF. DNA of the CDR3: TGTGCCAGCCCCTCAAACATGACTTATGGCTACACCTTC. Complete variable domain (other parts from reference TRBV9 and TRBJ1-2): DSGVTQTPKHLITATGQRVTLRCSPRSGDLSVYWYQQSLDQGLQFLIQYYNGEERAKGNILERFSAQQFPDLHSELNLSSLELGDSALYFCASPSNMTYGYTFGSGTRLTVV.

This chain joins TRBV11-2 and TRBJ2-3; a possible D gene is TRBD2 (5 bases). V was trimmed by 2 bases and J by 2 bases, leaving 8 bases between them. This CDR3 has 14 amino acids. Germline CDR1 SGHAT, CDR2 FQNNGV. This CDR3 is CASSLNRDTDTQYF. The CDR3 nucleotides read TGTGCCAGCAGCTTAAACCGGGACACAGATACGCAGTATTTT.

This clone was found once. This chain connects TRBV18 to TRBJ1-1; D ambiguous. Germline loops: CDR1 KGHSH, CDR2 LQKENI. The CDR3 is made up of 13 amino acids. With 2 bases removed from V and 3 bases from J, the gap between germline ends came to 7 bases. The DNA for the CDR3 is TGTGCCAGCTCACCAGTCTCGGACACTGAAGCTTTCTTT. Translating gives CASSPVSDTEAFF.

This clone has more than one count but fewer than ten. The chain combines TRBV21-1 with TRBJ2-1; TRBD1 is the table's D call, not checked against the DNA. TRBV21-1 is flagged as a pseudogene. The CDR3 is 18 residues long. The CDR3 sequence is CASSKKNAPQSSYNEQFF. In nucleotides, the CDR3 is TGTGCCAGCAGCAAAAAAAACGCCCCACAGAGCTCCTACAATGAGCAGTTCTTC.

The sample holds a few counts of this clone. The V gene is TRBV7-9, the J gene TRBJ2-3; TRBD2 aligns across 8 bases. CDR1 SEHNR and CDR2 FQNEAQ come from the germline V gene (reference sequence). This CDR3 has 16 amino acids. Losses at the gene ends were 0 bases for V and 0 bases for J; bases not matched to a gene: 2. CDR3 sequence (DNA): TGTGCCAGCAGCTTAGCTAGCGGGGTTAGCACAGATACGCAGTATTTT. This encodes CASSLASGVSTDTQYF. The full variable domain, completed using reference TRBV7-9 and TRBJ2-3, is DTGVSQNPRHKITKRGQNVTFRCDPISEHNRLYWYRQTLGQGPEFLTYFQNEAQLEKSRLLSDRFSAERPKGSFSTLEIQRTEQGDSAMYLCASSLASGVSTDTQYFGPGTRLTVL.

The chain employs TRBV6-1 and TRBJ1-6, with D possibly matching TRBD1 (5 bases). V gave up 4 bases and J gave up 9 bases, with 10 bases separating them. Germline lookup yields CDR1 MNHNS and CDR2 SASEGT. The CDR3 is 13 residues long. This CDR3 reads CASSAAGGSPLHF. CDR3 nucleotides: TGTGCCAGCAGTGCGGCGGGGGGTTCACCCCTCCACTTT.

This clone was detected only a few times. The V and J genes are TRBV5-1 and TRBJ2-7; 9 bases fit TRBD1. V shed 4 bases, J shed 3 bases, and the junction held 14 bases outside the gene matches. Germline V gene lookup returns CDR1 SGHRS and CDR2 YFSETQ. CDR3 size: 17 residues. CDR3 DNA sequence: TGCGCCAGCAGCCTGGGGCAACCGGGACAGGGAAACTACGAGCAGTACTTC. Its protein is CASSLGQPGQGNYEQYF.

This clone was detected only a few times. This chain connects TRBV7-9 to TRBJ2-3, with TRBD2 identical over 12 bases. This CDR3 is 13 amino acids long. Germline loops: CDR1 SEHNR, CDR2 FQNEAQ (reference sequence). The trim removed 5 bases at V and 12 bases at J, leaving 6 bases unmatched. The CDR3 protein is CASSTRTSGDQYF. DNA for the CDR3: TGTGCCAGCAGCACCCGGACTAGCGGGGATCAGTATTTT. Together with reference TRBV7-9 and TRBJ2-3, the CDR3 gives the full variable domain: DTGVSQNPRHKITKRGQNVTFRCDPISEHNRLYWYRQTLGQGPEFLTYFQNEAQLEKSRLLSDRFSAERPKGSFSTLEIQRTEQGDSAMYLCASSTRTSGDQYFGPGTRLTVL.